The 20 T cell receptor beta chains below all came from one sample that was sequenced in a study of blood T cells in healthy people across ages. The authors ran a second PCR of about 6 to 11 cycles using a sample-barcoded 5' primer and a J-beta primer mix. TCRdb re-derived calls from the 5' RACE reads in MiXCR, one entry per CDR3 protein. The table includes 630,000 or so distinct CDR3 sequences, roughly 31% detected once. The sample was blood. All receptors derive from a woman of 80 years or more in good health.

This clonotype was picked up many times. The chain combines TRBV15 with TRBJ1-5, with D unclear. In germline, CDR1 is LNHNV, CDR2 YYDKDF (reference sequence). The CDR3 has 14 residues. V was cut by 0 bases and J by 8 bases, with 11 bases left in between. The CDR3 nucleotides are TGTGCCACCAGCAGAGATGGGGTAATGGAGCCCCAGCATTTT. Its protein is CATSRDGVMEPQHF.

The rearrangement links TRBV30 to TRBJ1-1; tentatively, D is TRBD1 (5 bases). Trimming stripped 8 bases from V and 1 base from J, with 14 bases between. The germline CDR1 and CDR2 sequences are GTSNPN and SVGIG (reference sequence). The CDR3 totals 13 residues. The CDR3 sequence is CATQGVSNTEAFF. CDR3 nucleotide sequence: TGTGCCACACAAGGGGTTTCGAACACTGAAGCTTTCTTT.

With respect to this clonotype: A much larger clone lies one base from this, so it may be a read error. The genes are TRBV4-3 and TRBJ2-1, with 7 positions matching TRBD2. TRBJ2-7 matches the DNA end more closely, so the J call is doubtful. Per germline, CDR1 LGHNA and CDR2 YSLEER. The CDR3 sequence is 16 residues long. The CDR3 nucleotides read TGCGCCAGCAGCCAAGATGGGAGGGGCGCCTACAATGAGCAGTACTTC. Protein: CASSQDGRGAYNEQYF.

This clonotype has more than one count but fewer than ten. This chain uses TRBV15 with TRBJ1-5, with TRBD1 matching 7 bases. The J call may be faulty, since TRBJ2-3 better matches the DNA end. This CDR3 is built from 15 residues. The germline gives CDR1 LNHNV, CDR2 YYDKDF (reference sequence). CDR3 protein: CATSMLDRNNQPQYF. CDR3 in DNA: TGTGCCACCAGCATGCTGGACAGGAACAATCAGCCCCAGTATTTT.

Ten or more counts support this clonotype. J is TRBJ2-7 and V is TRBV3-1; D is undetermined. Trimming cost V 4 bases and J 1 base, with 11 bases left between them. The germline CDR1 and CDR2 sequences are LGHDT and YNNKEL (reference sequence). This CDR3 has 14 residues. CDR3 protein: CASSRAPGSYEQYF. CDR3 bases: TGTGCCAGCAGCCGGGCCCCCGGGTCCTACGAGCAGTACTTC.

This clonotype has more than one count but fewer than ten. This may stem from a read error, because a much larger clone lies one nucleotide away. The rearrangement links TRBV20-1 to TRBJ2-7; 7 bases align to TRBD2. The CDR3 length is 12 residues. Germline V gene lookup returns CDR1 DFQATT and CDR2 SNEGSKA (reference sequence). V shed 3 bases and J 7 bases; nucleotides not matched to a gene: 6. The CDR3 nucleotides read TGCAGTGCTAGCGGGGGGAACAATGAGCAGTACTTC. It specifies CSASGGNNEQYF.

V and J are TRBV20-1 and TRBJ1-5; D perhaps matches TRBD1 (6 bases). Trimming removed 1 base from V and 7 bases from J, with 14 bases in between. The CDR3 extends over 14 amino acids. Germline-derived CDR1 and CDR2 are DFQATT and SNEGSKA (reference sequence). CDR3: CSARGGAVGQPQHF. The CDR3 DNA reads TGCAGTGCTAGAGGGGGGGCAGTTGGGCAGCCCCAGCATTTT.

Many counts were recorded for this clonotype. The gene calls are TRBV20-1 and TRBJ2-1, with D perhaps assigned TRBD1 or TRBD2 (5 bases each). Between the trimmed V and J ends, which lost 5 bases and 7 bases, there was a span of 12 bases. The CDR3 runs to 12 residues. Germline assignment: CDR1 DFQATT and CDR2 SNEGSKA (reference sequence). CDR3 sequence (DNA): TGCAGTGCTGATCCCAGGGAGAATGAGCAGTTCTTC. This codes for CSADPRENEQFF.

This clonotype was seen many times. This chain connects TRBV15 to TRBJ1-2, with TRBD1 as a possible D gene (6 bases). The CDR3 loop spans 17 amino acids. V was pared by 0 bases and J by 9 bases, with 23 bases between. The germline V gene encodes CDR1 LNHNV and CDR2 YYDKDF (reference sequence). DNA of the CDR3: TGTGCCACCAGCAGAGATAGATTGTTGGCAGGGGCTAGGCGCTACACCTTC. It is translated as CATSRDRLLAGARRYTF.

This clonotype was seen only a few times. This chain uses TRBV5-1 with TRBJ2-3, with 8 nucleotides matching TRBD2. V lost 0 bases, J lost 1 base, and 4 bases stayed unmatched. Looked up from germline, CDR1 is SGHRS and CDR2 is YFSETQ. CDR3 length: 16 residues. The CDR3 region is CASSLEVAGRTDTQYF. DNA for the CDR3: TGCGCCAGCAGCTTGGAGGTAGCGGGGCGCACAGATACGCAGTATTTT.

The CDR3 sequence is CASSEYETTYEQYF. Written as DNA, the CDR3 is TGTGCCAGCAGTGAATACGAGACCACCTACGAGCAGTACTTC. The chain couples TRBV2 to TRBJ2-7; unclear D gene. This CDR3 comprises 14 residues. Trimming shortened V by 2 bases and J by 2 bases, and 10 bases separated the two germline ends. Germline V gene sequence: CDR1 SNHLY, CDR2 FYNNEI. Full variable domain (remainder filled in from reference TRBV2 and TRBJ2-7): EPEVTQTPSHQVTQMGQEVILRCVPISNHLYFYWYRQILGQKVEFLVSFYNNEISEKSEIFDDQFSVERPDGSNFTLKIRSTKLEDSAMYFCASSEYETTYEQYFGPGTRLTVT.

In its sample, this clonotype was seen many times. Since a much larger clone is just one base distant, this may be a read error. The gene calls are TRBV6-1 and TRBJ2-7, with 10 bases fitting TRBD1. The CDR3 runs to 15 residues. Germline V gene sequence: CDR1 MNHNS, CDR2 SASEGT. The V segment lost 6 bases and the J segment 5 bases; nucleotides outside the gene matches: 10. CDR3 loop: CASSAGGQGSHEQYF. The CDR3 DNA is TGTGCCAGCAGCGCCGGGGGACAGGGGTCCCACGAGCAGTACTTC.

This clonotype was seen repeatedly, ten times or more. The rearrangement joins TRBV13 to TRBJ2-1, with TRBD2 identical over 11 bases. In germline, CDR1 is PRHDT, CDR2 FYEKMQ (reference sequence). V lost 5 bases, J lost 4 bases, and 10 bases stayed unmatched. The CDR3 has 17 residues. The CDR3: CASSTPGLAADYNEQFF. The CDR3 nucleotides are TGTGCCAGCAGCACTCCGGGACTAGCGGCGGATTACAATGAGCAGTTCTTC. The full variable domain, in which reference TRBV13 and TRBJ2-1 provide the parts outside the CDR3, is AAGVIQSPRHLIKEKRETATLKCYPIPRHDTVYWYQQGPGQDPQFLISFYEKMQSDKGSIPDRFSAQQFSDYHSELNMSSLELGDSALYFCASSTPGLAADYNEQFFGPGTRLTVL.

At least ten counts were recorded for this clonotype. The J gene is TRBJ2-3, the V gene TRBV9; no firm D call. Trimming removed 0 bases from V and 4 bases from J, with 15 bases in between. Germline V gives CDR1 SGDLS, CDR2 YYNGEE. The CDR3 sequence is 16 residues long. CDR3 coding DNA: TGTGCCAGCAGCGTAGGGGCGCTCCGAGGAGCAGATACGCAGTATTTT. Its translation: CASSVGALRGADTQYF.

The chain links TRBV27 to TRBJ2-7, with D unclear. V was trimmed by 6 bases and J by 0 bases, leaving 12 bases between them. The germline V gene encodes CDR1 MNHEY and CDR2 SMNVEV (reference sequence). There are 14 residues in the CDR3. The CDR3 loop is CASRRTSSSYEQYF. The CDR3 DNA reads TGTGCCAGCAGGCGGACGTCGAGCTCCTACGAGCAGTACTTC.

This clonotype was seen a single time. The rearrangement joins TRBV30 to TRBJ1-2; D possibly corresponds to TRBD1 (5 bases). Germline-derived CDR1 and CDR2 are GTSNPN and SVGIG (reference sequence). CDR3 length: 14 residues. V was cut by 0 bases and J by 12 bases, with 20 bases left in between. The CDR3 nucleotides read TGTGCCTGGAGTGTCCGATTCACCCTGCGGGGCCACACCTTC. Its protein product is CAWSVRFTLRGHTF.

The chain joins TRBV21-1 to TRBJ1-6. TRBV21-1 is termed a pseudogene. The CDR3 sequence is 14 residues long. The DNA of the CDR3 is TGTGCCAGCAGCAAAGATAAGGGCTCTGCACCCCTCCACTTT. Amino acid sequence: CASSKDKGSAPLHF.

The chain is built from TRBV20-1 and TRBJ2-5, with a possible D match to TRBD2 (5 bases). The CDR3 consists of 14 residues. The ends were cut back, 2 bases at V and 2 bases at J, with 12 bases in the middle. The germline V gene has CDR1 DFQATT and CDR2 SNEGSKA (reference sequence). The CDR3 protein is CSARRDWTQETQYF. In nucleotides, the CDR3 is TGCAGTGCTAGAAGAGACTGGACTCAAGAGACCCAGTACTTC.

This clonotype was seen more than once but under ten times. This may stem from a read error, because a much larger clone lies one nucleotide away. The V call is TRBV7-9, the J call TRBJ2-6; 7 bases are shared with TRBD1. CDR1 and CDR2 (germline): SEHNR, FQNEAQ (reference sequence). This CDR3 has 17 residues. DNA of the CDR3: TGTGCCAGCAGCTCTTTGGGACAGCCCTCTGGGGCCAACGTCCGGACTTTC. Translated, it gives CASSSLGQPSGANVRTF.

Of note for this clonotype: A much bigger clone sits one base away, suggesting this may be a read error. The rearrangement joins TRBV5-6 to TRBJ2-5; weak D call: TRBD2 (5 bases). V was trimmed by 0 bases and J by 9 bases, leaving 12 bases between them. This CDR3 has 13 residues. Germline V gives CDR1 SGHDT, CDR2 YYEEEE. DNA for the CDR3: TGTGCCAGCAGCTTGGGCCAGACCGGGGCCCAGTACTTC. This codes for CASSLGQTGAQYF.